This T cell receptor beta chain comes out of a study of molecular identifiers for immune sequencing clone quantification. Broader study findings: In cases of identical TCR molecules sharing a barcode, highly expanded clone sizes could be underestimated. Clonotypes surpassing 20 RNA copies contained over 98% of effector molecules, versus under 1% in naive cells.

A single count supports this clonotype. Its antigen is not known. Using 10%, 30% or 50% RNA, naive CD8 libraries were derived from around 20,000 to 1,000,000 sorted cells. Methods described previously were used for bulk TCR libraries, and listed TCR primers were applied. TCRdb passed the PCR reads through MiXCR, listing each CDR3 protein once. In the table there are approximately 680,000 distinct CDR3 sequences, 25% of which are singletons. V was clipped by 8 bases and J by 3 bases, with 18 bases between them. The germline gives CDR1 MNHEY, CDR2 SVGAGI. This CDR3 has 15 residues. The sample comprised naive CD8+ T cells from blood, with Jurkat cell RNA spiked in. As for subset: FACS-sorted CD8+CD4-CCR7+CD45RA+ naive T cells. The V gene is TRBV6-5, the J gene TRBJ2-3; a weak D match, TRBD2 (6 bases). The source is a human donor in good health. Some libraries in this study had Jurkat cell RNA spiked in. The CDR3 DNA sequence: TGTGCCAGCCGGAGGGACCCCTTAGCAACAGATACGCAGTATTTT. Translating it yields CASRRDPLATDTQYF.